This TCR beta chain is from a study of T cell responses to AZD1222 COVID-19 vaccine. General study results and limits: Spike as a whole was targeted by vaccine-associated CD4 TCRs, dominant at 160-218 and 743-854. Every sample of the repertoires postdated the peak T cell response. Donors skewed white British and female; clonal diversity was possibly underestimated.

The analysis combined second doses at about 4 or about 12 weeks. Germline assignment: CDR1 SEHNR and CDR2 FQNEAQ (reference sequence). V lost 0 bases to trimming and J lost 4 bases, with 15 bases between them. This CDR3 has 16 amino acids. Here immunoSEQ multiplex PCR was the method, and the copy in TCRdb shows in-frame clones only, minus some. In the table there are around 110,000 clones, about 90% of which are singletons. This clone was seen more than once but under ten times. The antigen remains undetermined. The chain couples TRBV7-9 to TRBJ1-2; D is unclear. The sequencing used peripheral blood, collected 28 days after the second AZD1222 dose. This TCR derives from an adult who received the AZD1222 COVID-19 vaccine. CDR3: CASSLADGSRVYGYTF. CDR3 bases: TGTGCCAGCAGCTTAGCGGACGGGTCCAGAGTCTATGGCTACACCTTC.